The 25 T cell receptor beta chains presented below share a single source sample, sequenced in a study of PD-1 blockade in mismatch repair-deficient tumors. Sequencing used immunoSEQ multiplex PCR; TCRdb keeps in-frame clones, though not all of them. The table records around 40,000 clones, roughly 80% of them present only once. Source: peripheral blood, taken 4 weeks after starting pembrolizumab. These receptors all come from an adult with mismatch repair-deficient cancer.

This chain connects TRBV10-3 to TRBJ2-2; D may be TRBD2 (5 bases). Germline V lookup: CDR1 ENHRY, CDR2 SYGVKD. With 4 bases removed from V and 0 bases from J, the gap between germline ends came to 12 bases. There are 16 residues in the CDR3. CDR3 nucleotide sequence: TGTGCCATCAGTGGTTGGGGAGAGGCGAACACCGGGGAGCTGTTTTTT. Amino acid sequence: CAISGWGEANTGELFF.

This CDR3 is CASSQESAGAYNEQFF. The CDR3 bases are TGCGCCAGCAGCCAAGAATCAGCGGGAGCGTACAATGAGCAGTTCTTC. The rearrangement joins TRBV4-3 to TRBJ2-1; 8 bases agree with TRBD2. The CDR3 spans 16 residues. Trimming took 0 bases from V and 4 from J; bases not matched to a gene: 5. Germline values: CDR1 LGHNA, CDR2 YSLEER.

The chain uses TRBV10-3 and TRBJ1-2; D gene unclear. This CDR3 is built from 17 residues. V shed 0 bases and J shed 6 bases, with 20 bases lying between them. Germline CDR1 reads ENHRY; CDR2 reads SYGVKD. The CDR3 loop is CAISESGTPAPYDGYTF. The CDR3 DNA reads TGTGCCATCAGTGAGTCGGGCACCCCGGCTCCGTATGATGGCTACACCTTC.

The chain joins TRBV7-9 to TRBJ1-1; D is undetermined. The CDR3 has 13 residues. Germline V lookup: CDR1 SEHNR, CDR2 FQNEAQ (reference sequence). The V end was cut by 5 bases, the J end by 0 bases, with 7 bases between. Here the CDR3 reads CASSKPMNTEAFF. For the CDR3, the DNA is TGTGCCAGCAGCAAACCCATGAACACTGAAGCTTTCTTT.

This clone is classed as large. This chain connects TRBV19 to TRBJ2-2; 9 nucleotides line up with TRBD1. Trimming cost V 5 bases and J 5 bases; bases outside gene matches: 18. Germline loops: CDR1 LNHDA, CDR2 SQIVND (reference sequence). The CDR3 consists of 19 residues. The CDR3 loop reads CASSGGQGSSGLETGELFF. The CDR3 bases are TGTGCCAGTAGTGGGGGACAGGGTAGTAGCGGGTTGGAAACCGGGGAGCTGTTTTTT.

The chain links TRBV28 to TRBJ2-3; 9 nucleotides match TRBD1. Germline CDR1 and CDR2: MDHEN and SYDVKM. The CDR3 is 15 amino acids. Losses at the gene ends were 5 bases for V and 2 bases for J; bases not matched to a gene: 5. CDR3 coding DNA: TGTGCCAGCAGTCCTGGACAGGGGTACACAGATACGCAGTATTTT. This codes for CASSPGQGYTDTQYF.

The gene calls are TRBV5-1 and TRBJ2-7, with D hard to call. The CDR3 loop spans 16 amino acids. V was pared by 0 bases and J by 3 bases, with 16 bases between. Per germline, CDR1 SGHRS and CDR2 YFSETQ. CDR3 sequence (DNA): TGCGCCAGCAGCTTGGTAAGTATCGGCGGTCGCTACGAGCAGTACTTC. This codes for CASSLVSIGGRYEQYF.

The V and J genes are TRBV2 and TRBJ2-3; D is possibly TRBD1 or TRBD2 (5 bases each). Germline values: CDR1 SNHLY, CDR2 FYNNEI. Trimming removed 7 bases at V and 0 bases at J, with 23 bases between. This CDR3 is built from 18 residues. CDR3 protein: CASKRRLGTATSTDTQYF. CDR3 DNA: TGTGCCAGCAAACGACGACTCGGGACGGCCACTAGCACAGATACGCAGTATTTT. The full variable domain, completed using reference TRBV2 and TRBJ2-3, is EPEVTQTPSHQVTQMGQEVILRCVPISNHLYFYWYRQILGQKVEFLVSFYNNEISEKSEIFDDQFSVERPDGSNFTLKIRSTKLEDSAMYFCASKRRLGTATSTDTQYFGPGTRLTVL.

This clone occurred a few times. Other nucleotide sequences from this sample produce the same CDR3. The rearrangement links TRBV6-1 to TRBJ2-5; 9 bases fit TRBD2. This CDR3 spans 16 amino acids. The germline CDR1 and CDR2 sequences are MNHNS and SASEGT. J was trimmed by 1 base and V by 0 bases; bases with no gene match: 3. CDR3 sequence: CASSEAPSGVQETQYF. DNA for the CDR3: TGTGCCAGCAGTGAAGCCCCTAGCGGGGTCCAAGAGACCCAGTACTTC.

The chain uses TRBV7-2 and TRBJ1-3; 8 nucleotides align to TRBD1. CDR1 and CDR2 from the germline V gene are SGHTA and FQGNSA. This CDR3 region has 16 residues. J gave up 1 base and V 4 bases, and 6 bases lay outside the gene matches. CDR3 residues: CASSWWDRQSGNTIYF. The CDR3 region has the DNA TGTGCCAGCAGCTGGTGGGACAGGCAGTCTGGAAACACCATATATTTT. Looking up the rest from reference TRBV7-2 and TRBJ1-3 gives the full variable domain: GAGVSQSPSNKVTEKGKDVELRCDPISGHTALYWYRQSLGQGLEFLIYFQGNSAPDKSGLPSDRFSAERTGGSVSTLTIQRTQQEDSAVYLCASSWWDRQSGNTIYFGEGSWLTVV.

The genes are TRBV10-2 and TRBJ2-7; D not certain. Germline-derived CDR1 and CDR2 are WSHSY and SAAADI. Trimming shortened V by 3 bases and J by 0 bases, and 9 bases separated the two germline ends. The CDR3 contains 14 residues. Written as DNA, the CDR3 is TGCGCCAGCAGTGACCCAGGAGACTCCTACGAGCAGTACTTC. Its protein product is CASSDPGDSYEQYF.

This chain connects TRBV4-3 to TRBJ2-3; 9 nucleotides match TRBD1. CDR1 and CDR2 from the germline V gene are LGHNA and YSLEER. The V and J ends lost 0 bases and 0 bases, in that order; junction bases with no gene match: 7. This CDR3 is built from 18 residues. For the CDR3, the DNA is TGCGCCAGCAGCCAAGATACAGGGGGCGGACCTAGCACAGATACGCAGTATTTT. Protein product: CASSQDTGGGPSTDTQYF.

The rearrangement joins TRBV6-6 to TRBJ1-5; D ambiguous. Germline V gene lookup returns CDR1 MNHNY and CDR2 SVGAGI (reference sequence). This CDR3 contains 12 residues. The V end was cut by 4 bases, the J end by 7 bases, with 8 bases between. The CDR3 nucleotides are TGTGCCAGCAGTTCACGATCGCAGCCCCAGCATTTT. It encodes CASSSRSQPQHF.

The chain has TRBV29-1 and TRBJ2-5; D is possibly TRBD2 (5 bases). CDR3 length: 14 residues. Trimming stripped 3 bases from V and 1 base from J, with 12 bases between. The V gene's germline CDR1 is SQVTM and CDR2 ANQGSEA. The CDR3 region is CSVEDWIPQETQYF. The CDR3 DNA follows: TGCAGCGTTGAGGACTGGATACCCCAAGAGACCCAGTACTTC.

The chain recombines TRBV10-3 with TRBJ1-1, with 8 positions matching TRBD1. Germline CDR1 is ENHRY and CDR2 is SYGVKD. The V segment lost 7 bases and the J segment 6 bases; nucleotides outside the gene matches: 4. The CDR3 contains 12 residues. As DNA, the CDR3 is TGTGCCATCAACGACAGGGGTTCTGAAGCTTTCTTT. As protein: CAINDRGSEAFF.

This clone was recorded once. V gene TRBV5-8 combines with J gene TRBJ1-2; D is possibly TRBD1 (5 bases). Germline V gene sequence: CDR1 SGHTS, CDR2 YDEGEE. V lost 6 bases to trimming and J lost 8 bases, with 20 bases between them. The CDR3 is made up of 14 amino acids. CDR3 region: CASTIRTSSWGYTF. The CDR3 DNA is TGTGCCAGCACCATAAGGACATCCTCCTGGGGCTACACCTTC.

This clone showed up just once. The J gene is TRBJ2-7, the V gene TRBV29-1, with 8 bases aligning to TRBD1. Germline values: CDR1 SQVTM, CDR2 ANQGSEA. The CDR3 loop spans 13 amino acids. J was trimmed by 4 bases and V by 6 bases; bases with no gene match: 8. CDR3 amino acids: CSVDSDRGYEQYF. The CDR3 coding sequence is TGCAGCGTCGATTCCGACAGGGGTTACGAGCAGTACTTC.

CDR3 nucleotides: TGTGCCAGCAGTCCCTGGACAGGGGGCGCGTACGAGCAGTTCTTC. Its translation is CASSPWTGGAYEQFF. This chain joins TRBV2 and TRBJ2-1, with 11 nucleotides matching TRBD1. V was clipped by 5 bases and J by 10 bases; unmatched bases: 10. CDR1 is SNHLY, CDR2 FYNNEI, per germline. The CDR3 is 15 residues long.

V and J are TRBV7-2 and TRBJ2-3; 9 nucleotides align to TRBD2. Germline CDR1 SGHTA, CDR2 FQGNSA. CDR3 length: 15 residues. The V and J ends lost 0 bases and 6 bases, in that order; junction bases with no gene match: 4. CDR3 in DNA: TGTGCCAGCAGCTTAGCTAGCGGGAGATGGGATACGCAGTATTTT. Translation: CASSLASGRWDTQYF.

This clone appeared once. This chain uses TRBV11-2 with TRBJ2-1, with 7 bases matching TRBD1. The CDR3 loop spans 15 amino acids. Germline V gene data show CDR1 as SGHAT and CDR2 as FQNNGV. V lost 3 bases and J lost 2; bases outside the gene matches: 4. The CDR3 reads CASSLWQGAYNEQFF. In nucleotides, the CDR3 is TGTGCCAGCAGCTTGTGGCAGGGGGCCTACAATGAGCAGTTCTTC.

The chain recombines TRBV30 with TRBJ2-1; 10 bases align to TRBD2. Looked up from germline, CDR1 is GTSNPN and CDR2 is SVGIG (reference sequence). V lost 1 base and J lost 6; bases outside the gene matches: 9. The CDR3 has 16 residues. CDR3 DNA sequence: TGTGCCTGGAGTGGGACCGGGACTAGCGTTAGCAATGAGCAGTTCTTC. This sequence encodes CAWSGTGTSVSNEQFF. The full variable domain, completed using reference TRBV30 and TRBJ2-1, is SQTIHQWPATLVQPVGSPLSLECTVEGTSNPNLYWYRQAAGRGLQLLFYSVGIGQISSEVPQNLSASRPQDRQFILSSKKLLLSDSGFYLCAWSGTGTSVSNEQFFGPGTRLTVL.

V and J are TRBV5-1 and TRBJ2-7; D perhaps matches TRBD2 (5 bases). From germline, CDR1 is SGHRS and CDR2 YFSETQ. The CDR3 extends over 14 amino acids. V lost 2 bases to trimming and J lost 2 bases, with 11 bases between them. DNA for the CDR3: TGCGCCAGCAGCTTTGAGCGGAGTACCTACGAGCAGTACTTC. Its protein product is CASSFERSTYEQYF.

The chain carries TRBV5-1 and TRBJ2-7; D perhaps matches TRBD2 (6 bases). Germline CDR1 reads SGHRS; CDR2 reads YFSETQ. The length of the CDR3 is 15 residues. V dropped 5 bases and J dropped 0 bases, with 15 bases sitting between them. CDR3 amino acids: CASRSSVGSSYEQYF. The CDR3 coding sequence is TGCGCCAGCAGAAGTTCTGTCGGGAGCTCCTACGAGCAGTACTTC.

J is TRBJ2-7 and V is TRBV5-1, with TRBD2 matching 14 bases. V gave up 4 bases and J gave up 2 bases; unmatched junction bases: 11. Per the germline V gene, CDR1 is SGHRS and CDR2 is YFSETQ. The CDR3 sequence is 18 residues long. CDR3 in amino acids: CASSGTGTSGSKAYEQYF. Written as DNA, the CDR3 is TGCGCCAGCAGCGGAACCGGGACTAGCGGGAGTAAAGCCTACGAGCAGTACTTC.

The V call is TRBV19, the J call TRBJ2-1; 7 bases line up with TRBD2. This CDR3 comprises 17 residues. Germline V gene lookup returns CDR1 LNHDA and CDR2 SQIVND (reference sequence). Trimming cost V 0 bases and J 4 bases; bases outside gene matches: 9. This CDR3 reads CASSIDRERGRYNEQFF. The CDR3 coding sequence is TGTGCCAGTAGTATAGATCGGGAGCGGGGTAGGTACAATGAGCAGTTCTTC.